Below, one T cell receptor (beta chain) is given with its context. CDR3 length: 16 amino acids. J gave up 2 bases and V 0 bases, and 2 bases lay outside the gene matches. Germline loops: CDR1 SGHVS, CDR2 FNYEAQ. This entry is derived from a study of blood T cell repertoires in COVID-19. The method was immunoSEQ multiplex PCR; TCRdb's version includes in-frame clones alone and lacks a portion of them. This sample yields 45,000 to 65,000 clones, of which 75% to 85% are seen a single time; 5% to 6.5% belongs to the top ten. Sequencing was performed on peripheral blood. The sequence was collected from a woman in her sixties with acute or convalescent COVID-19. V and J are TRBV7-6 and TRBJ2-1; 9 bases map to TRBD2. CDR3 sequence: CASSLAPSGTYNEQFF. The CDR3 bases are TGTGCCAGCAGCTTAGCTCCTAGCGGGACCTACAATGAGCAGTTCTTC.